These 7 T cell receptor beta chains share one sample of origin, sequenced in a study of shared clonotypes between healthy human individuals. Profiling relied on immunoSEQ multiplex PCR, and the TCRdb table lists in-frame clones only, not all of them. This table has around 120,000 clones, around 71% appearing once. The specimen was memory CD8+ T cells sorted from blood. The subset here: CD45RO+ cells pooled with CCR7-negative TemRA cells. These receptors were taken from a young woman in good health.

The chain has TRBV6-4 and TRBJ2-3; perhaps TRBD2 as D (6 bases). The CDR3 sequence is 16 residues long. Germline V gene lookup returns CDR1 MRHNA and CDR2 SNTAGT. The V end was cut by 6 bases, the J end by 0 bases, with 16 bases between. The DNA for the CDR3 is TGTGCCAGCAGCCTAGAAGCGGGCAGCAGCACAGATACGCAGTATTTT. Translated, it gives CASSLEAGSSTDTQYF.

This chain uses TRBV11-2 with TRBJ2-1; 10 positions match TRBD2. The CDR3 is made up of 16 amino acids. Germline CDR1 is SGHAT and CDR2 is FQNNGV. Trimming took 4 bases from V and 6 from J; bases not matched to a gene: 9. The CDR3 coding sequence is TGTGCCAGCAGCTCGACGGCTAGCGGGAGTATCAATGAGCAGTTCTTC. It is translated as CASSSTASGSINEQFF.

This clone was counted only a few times. The identical CDR3 is also encoded by other nucleotide sequences in the sample. The J gene is TRBJ2-5, the V gene TRBV2; 9 bases are shared with TRBD2. CDR1 and CDR2 (germline): SNHLY, FYNNEI. There are 15 residues in the CDR3. The V gene end was trimmed by 3 bases and the J gene end by 2 bases; junction bases not matched to a gene: 4. This CDR3 is CASSETSGSQETQYF. CDR3 DNA: TGTGCCAGCAGTGAGACTAGCGGAAGTCAAGAGACCCAGTACTTC.

The gene calls are TRBV28 and TRBJ1-5; D call uncertain. The CDR3 length is 17 residues. V was cut by 3 bases and J by 1 base, with 16 bases left in between. CDR1 and CDR2 (germline): MDHEN, SYDVKM. The chain's CDR3 is CASSFPGRIGSNQPQHF. The DNA of the CDR3 is TGTGCCAGCAGTTTCCCCGGACGGATTGGAAGCAATCAGCCCCAGCATTTT.

This clone was observed a handful of times. V and J are TRBV5-4 and TRBJ2-5; a possible D gene is TRBD2 (6 bases). This CDR3 comprises 13 residues. Germline assignment: CDR1 SGHNT and CDR2 YYREEE (reference sequence). Trimming stripped 6 bases from V and 3 bases from J, with 12 bases between. CDR3 region: CASTGVAEETQYF. CDR3 nucleotides: TGTGCCAGCACTGGGGTAGCGGAAGAGACCCAGTACTTC.

The rearrangement uses TRBV13 and TRBJ2-7; 9 positions match TRBD2. This CDR3 contains 17 residues. Trimming removed 4 bases from V and 3 bases from J; junction bases left unmatched: 13. The germline CDR1 and CDR2 sequences are PRHDT and FYEKMQ (reference sequence). This CDR3 is CASSSIQTREGGYEQYF. CDR3 in DNA: TGTGCCAGCAGCTCGATACAGACGCGGGAGGGTGGCTACGAGCAGTACTTC.

This clone was counted a few times. The rearrangement uses TRBV6-4 and TRBJ2-1, with 11 bases that match TRBD2. V trimming: 4 bases; J trimming: 4 bases; junction bases outside the gene matches: 3. The CDR3 length is 15 residues. From germline, CDR1 is MRHNA and CDR2 SNTAGT. The CDR3 sequence is CASSGASGRYNEQFF. CDR3 DNA sequence: TGTGCCAGCAGTGGTGCTAGCGGGAGGTACAATGAGCAGTTCTTC.